One sample yielded the 25 T cell receptor beta chains listed below, sequenced in a study of beta chain features in type 1 diabetes. Study results and limitations: Type 1 diabetes patients had moderately but significantly shorter TCRB CDR3s in all four CD4+ subsets.

Of the isolated RNA, all was reverse transcribed, and so the sequenced material was expressed TCRB transcripts. Repertoires were generated with immunoSEQ multiplex PCR, while TCRdb's copy carries only in-frame clones and drops some. This table holds around 250,000 clones, about 13% found once. Their specific antigens are unknown. Sequencing used naive CD4+ T cells from blood. The receptors were gathered from a man under 40 with type 1 diabetes.

This clone was observed a handful of times. The chain joins TRBV5-4 to TRBJ1-1, with 8 bases lining up with TRBD1. The V and J ends lost 4 bases and 2 bases, in that order; junction bases with no gene match: 10. Germline values: CDR1 SGHNT, CDR2 YYREEE (reference sequence). The CDR3 runs to 16 residues. The CDR3 here is CASSPGGRGANTEAFF. CDR3 nucleotide sequence: TGTGCCAGCAGCCCAGGGGGCAGGGGCGCTAACACTGAAGCTTTCTTT.

This clone was seen a few times. V usage is TRBV9 and J usage is TRBJ2-5, with D unresolved. Between the trimmed V and J ends, which lost 4 bases and 7 bases, there was a span of 11 bases. Germline V gives CDR1 SGDLS, CDR2 YYNGEE. The CDR3 extends over 12 amino acids. CDR3 amino acids: CASSPRLGTQYF. CDR3 in DNA: TGTGCCAGCAGCCCTCGACTCGGGACCCAGTACTTC.

The chain has TRBV18 and TRBJ2-1; 13 bases match TRBD2. Losses at the gene ends were 5 bases for V and 7 bases for J; bases not matched to a gene: 2. CDR3 length equals 14 residues. In germline, CDR1 is KGHSH, CDR2 LQKENI. The DNA for the CDR3 is TGTGCCAGCTCAGGGGGACTAGCGGGAAATGAGCAGTTCTTC. Translating it yields CASSGGLAGNEQFF.

This chain uses TRBV29-1 with TRBJ2-2, with D tentatively TRBD1 (5 bases). Trimming removed 5 bases at V and 3 bases at J, with 13 bases between. Per germline, CDR1 SQVTM and CDR2 ANQGSEA. The CDR3 extends over 14 amino acids. The CDR3 DNA reads as TGCAGCGTTATACCCCCCAGGGACACCGGGGAGCTGTTTTTT. This encodes CSVIPPRDTGELFF.

This clone occurred a few times. The V call is TRBV19, the J call TRBJ2-2; no reliable D call. V lost 2 bases to trimming and J lost 1 base, with 11 bases between them. The CDR3 contains 16 residues. The germline V gene has CDR1 LNHDA and CDR2 SQIVND (reference sequence). The CDR3 region has the DNA TGTGCCAGTAGTATAACGAAGATGAGGAACACCGGGGAGCTGTTTTTT. Encoded protein: CASSITKMRNTGELFF.

The chain has TRBV7-2 and TRBJ2-1, with TRBD2 as a possible D gene (6 bases). Germline assignment: CDR1 SGHTA and CDR2 FQGNSA. Trimming stripped 3 bases from V and 9 bases from J, with 18 bases between. This CDR3 has 15 amino acids. CDR3 DNA sequence: TGTGCCAGCAGCTTGTATCTAGCGAGAGGACGTGAGCAGTTCTTC. Its protein is CASSLYLARGREQFF.

The genes are TRBV15 and TRBJ1-3; D gene ambiguous. CDR3 length equals 18 residues. Deletions cut 1 base from V and 0 bases from J, with 16 bases between. Germline V gene lookup returns CDR1 LNHNV and CDR2 YYDKDF (reference sequence). The DNA of the CDR3 is TGTGCCACCAGCAGAGTGGTTAGTAGCTATTCCTCTGGAAACACCATATATTTT. Encoded protein: CATSRVVSSYSSGNTIYF.

This clone was picked up a small number of times. The V and J genes are TRBV14 and TRBJ1-4, with 9 bases fitting TRBD1. Germline V gene lookup returns CDR1 SGHDN and CDR2 FVKESK. The junction had 13 bases not matched to a gene; V was cut back by 3 bases and J by 8 bases. This CDR3 is built from 17 residues. The CDR3 DNA reads TGTGCCAGCAGCCACACCCCCCTCGGGACAGGGCGGGAAAAACTGTTTTTT. Translation: CASSHTPLGTGREKLFF.

This rearrangement joins TRBV28 to TRBJ2-7, with TRBD1 matching 8 bases. The CDR3 runs 16 residues. The germline gives CDR1 MDHEN, CDR2 SYDVKM. The trim removed 4 bases at V and 2 bases at J, leaving 10 bases unmatched. CDR3 DNA sequence: TGTGCCAGCAGTTACAACCGGGACAGGAAAACCTACGAGCAGTACTTC. It encodes CASSYNRDRKTYEQYF.

This clone occurred a few times. This sequence joins TRBV14 and TRBJ2-7; 7 nucleotides agree with TRBD1. The CDR3 extends over 15 amino acids. After removal of 4 bases from V and 2 bases from J, the junction contained 8 bases not matched to a gene. Germline V gene data show CDR1 as SGHDN and CDR2 as FVKESK. In DNA, the CDR3 is TGTGCCAGCAGCCGACCGCCCGGGACAGCCTACGAGCAGTACTTC. Protein: CASSRPPGTAYEQYF.

J is TRBJ2-1 and V is TRBV5-1, with TRBD1 matching 7 bases. Per germline, CDR1 SGHRS and CDR2 YFSETQ. The CDR3 spans 13 residues. The trim removed 5 bases at V and 9 bases at J, leaving 8 bases unmatched. The CDR3 DNA sequence: TGCGCCAGCAGACCGGGGACAGACGGTGAGCAGTTCTTC. Translated, it gives CASRPGTDGEQFF.

This clone was seen a handful of times. The chain has TRBV30 and TRBJ2-2; TRBD1 agrees at 9 bases. The CDR3 is 14 amino acids. Germline-derived CDR1 and CDR2 are GTSNPN and SVGIG (reference sequence). V shed 5 bases and J 4 bases; nucleotides not matched to a gene: 5. This CDR3 is CAWRGQGRTGELFF. CDR3 nucleotide sequence: TGTGCCTGGCGGGGACAGGGTCGCACCGGGGAGCTGTTTTTT.

This clone appeared a few times. This chain uses TRBV7-9 with TRBJ2-5, with no clear D. There are 12 residues in the CDR3. CDR1 SEHNR and CDR2 FQNEAQ come from the germline V gene (reference sequence). The V gene lost 2 bases and the J gene lost 4 bases, with 5 bases spanning the gap. The CDR3 region is CASSLSGETQYF. For the CDR3, the DNA is TGTGCCAGCAGCTTATCCGGAGAGACCCAGTACTTC.

The rearrangement joins TRBV18 to TRBJ2-7; 8 nucleotides agree with TRBD1. The V gene's germline CDR1 is KGHSH and CDR2 LQKENI. Trimming at V came to 3 bases and at J to 13 bases, leaving 14 bases not matched to a gene. The CDR3 has 14 amino acids. CDR3 amino acids: CASSPPSRGHGTYF. The CDR3 nucleotides read TGTGCCAGCTCACCCCCATCCAGGGGGCATGGCACCTACTTC.

This clone was counted only a few times. The chain joins TRBV5-1 to TRBJ2-7; weak D call: TRBD2 (5 bases). Trimming cost V 7 bases and J 3 bases, with 17 bases left between them. CDR3 length: 14 residues. The V gene's germline CDR1 is SGHRS and CDR2 YFSETQ. CDR3 protein: CASGTSGMDYEQYF. The CDR3 nucleotides are TGCGCCAGCGGCACAAGCGGTATGGACTACGAGCAGTACTTC.

V and J are TRBV6-6 and TRBJ2-1; tentatively, D is TRBD2 (6 bases). Germline CDR1 and CDR2: MNHNY and SVGAGI (reference sequence). The CDR3 length is 16 residues. V lost 7 bases to trimming and J lost 4 bases, with 20 bases between them. Written as DNA, the CDR3 is TGTGCCAGCACCGATGATTCCGGGAGCCCATACAATGAGCAGTTCTTC. Its translation: CASTDDSGSPYNEQFF.

This clone was found a few times. The J gene is TRBJ1-1, the V gene TRBV25-1, with 7 bases aligning to TRBD1. Per germline, CDR1 MGHDK and CDR2 SYGVNS. The CDR3 consists of 11 residues. J lost 10 bases, V lost 6 bases, and 5 bases had no gene match. The CDR3 loop reads CASRGDRAAFF. CDR3 DNA sequence: TGTGCCAGCAGGGGGGACAGAGCAGCTTTCTTT.

V gene TRBV28 combines with J gene TRBJ2-1; 11 nucleotides align to TRBD2. Germline-derived CDR1 and CDR2 are MDHEN and SYDVKM. The CDR3 extends over 16 amino acids. The ends lost 5 bases at V and 5 bases at J; junction bases unmatched: 8. In nucleotides, the CDR3 is TGTGCCAGCAGTCACCGTCGACTAGCGGGAAACAATGAGCAGTTCTTC. This sequence encodes CASSHRRLAGNNEQFF.

The chain links TRBV28 to TRBJ1-5, with D maybe TRBD1 (6 bases). The CDR3 runs 14 residues. The V end lost 4 bases, the J end lost 5 bases, and 12 bases lay between the germline ends. CDR1 and CDR2 from the germline V gene are MDHEN and SYDVKM. This chain's CDR3 is CASSYEQGHQPQHF. CDR3 DNA: TGTGCCAGCAGTTATGAACAGGGACATCAGCCCCAGCATTTT.

This clone was found a few times. The chain links TRBV6-5 to TRBJ2-7, with a possible D match to TRBD2 (6 bases). This CDR3 contains 15 residues. V dropped 7 bases and J dropped 0 bases, with 16 bases sitting between them. CDR1 is MNHEY, CDR2 SVGAGI, per germline. The CDR3 DNA is TGTGCCAGCACCTGGCCCCAGGGAGGCTCCTACGAGCAGTACTTC. This sequence encodes CASTWPQGGSYEQYF.

In its sample, this clone was seen a few times. The genes are TRBV11-2 and TRBJ2-5, with 8 bases fitting TRBD1. The CDR3 spans 15 residues. Germline-derived CDR1 and CDR2 are SGHAT and FQNNGV. The trim removed 5 bases at V and 5 bases at J, leaving 10 bases unmatched. The CDR3 DNA reads TGTGCCAGCAGCCCCCTAGGACAGGGTGGGGAGACCCAGTACTTC. Its protein product is CASSPLGQGGETQYF.

This clone was observed a handful of times. The genes are TRBV5-4 and TRBJ2-1; tentatively, D is TRBD2 (6 bases). The CDR3 runs to 13 residues. Trimming removed 2 bases at V and 8 bases at J, with 11 bases between. The germline CDR1 and CDR2 sequences are SGHNT and YYREEE (reference sequence). CDR3 sequence reads: CASSFFPSDEQFF. For the CDR3, the DNA is TGTGCCAGCAGCTTTTTCCCTAGCGATGAGCAGTTCTTC.

This chain joins TRBV5-1 and TRBJ2-7, with D possibly TRBD1 on 6 matching bases. This CDR3 contains 12 residues. Germline assignment: CDR1 SGHRS and CDR2 YFSETQ. The V gene lost 3 bases and the J gene lost 6 bases, with 10 bases spanning the gap. CDR3 coding DNA: TGCGCCAGCAGCTCAACAGGGTTCGAGCAGTACTTC. Translation gives CASSSTGFEQYF.

J is TRBJ2-1 and V is TRBV9; 11 nucleotides match TRBD2. The CDR3 runs to 17 residues. CDR1 SGDLS and CDR2 YYNGEE come from the germline V gene. After removal of 3 bases from V and 7 bases from J, the junction contained 12 bases not matched to a gene. Here the CDR3 DNA reads TGTGCCAGCAGCGCGGCGGGGGGGGGACTAGCGGATAATGAGCAGTTCTTC. Amino acid sequence: CASSAAGGGLADNEQFF.

V and J are TRBV9 and TRBJ2-2, with D perhaps matching TRBD2 (6 bases). The V end lost 5 bases, the J end lost 4 bases, and 12 bases lay between the germline ends. This CDR3 has 14 residues. The V gene's germline CDR1 is SGDLS and CDR2 YYNGEE. The CDR3 reads CASRVGTATGELFF. CDR3 DNA: TGTGCCAGCAGAGTCGGGACTGCCACCGGGGAGCTGTTTTTT.